This T cell receptor (beta chain) was obtained from a study of T cell responses to AZD1222 COVID-19 vaccine listed by TCRdb under 2021. For context, the study as a whole: AZD1222 recipients given second doses at about 4 weeks or at about 12 weeks were pooled, since spike-specific TCR depth and breadth were not found to differ between the two schedules. TCR sequencing covered more than 230 trial participants: nearly 210 given two doses of AZD1222 and 26 given two doses of MenACWY control vaccine. Trial participants were enrolled by age into subgroups of 18-55, 56-69 and 70-plus years, and 148, 28 and 57 TCR-sequenced participants, respectively, were included in these subgroups. The paper as a whole reports these results and caveats: Epitopes outside the regions mutated in the B.1.351 and B.1.1.7 variants were reportedly recognized by nearly half of the unique spike-specific TCRs. Because no day 14 peak-response samples were available, the repertoires could be characterized only after the peak T cell response. Participants were mostly white British and included more females than males, and it was suggested by the authors that clonal diversity may have been underestimated. The vaccine-associated CD4 TCRs covered the entire spike protein, and the dominant responses fell in regions 160-218 and 743-854. In the small 56-69-year group, the increase in depth fell short of significance, most likely because of low power. Only five to seven AZD1222 recipients were SARS-CoV-2 seropositive at baseline, limiting conclusions about previously exposed vaccinees. After two AZD1222 doses, both the breadth and the depth of spike-specific TCRs were significantly higher than at day 0 and than in MenACWY recipients.

With regard to this clone: Its cognate antigen has yet to be identified. No much larger clonotype is one base removed from it; base qualities were not supplied.

The time point label of this sample denotes: baseline before first vaccination. The vaccinee samples were drawn from two UK trials, COV001 and COV002, one of which was a single-blind randomized controlled phase 2/3 trial testing AZD1222 (ChAdOx1 nCoV-19) in healthy adults. For TCRbeta chain sequencing, PBMC samples were collected from trial participants at day 0 and at day 28 after the second dose. The CDR3 regions of human TCRbeta chains were analyzed by immunosequencing. The authors' pipeline ran thus. TCRs in the repertoires were compared against a reference library of SARS-CoV-2-specific TCRs that had been generated with the MIRA antigen-specificity platform. Breadth was defined as the fraction of unique TCRs that were SARS-CoV-2-associated, and depth was defined as the fraction of total T cells that were SARS-CoV-2-associated. Using the MIRA data, every spike-specific TCR was mapped to the spike region that the TCR reacted to and assigned to either a CD4 or a CD8 class. Log10-transformed breadth and depth values were compared by one-way ANOVA with Sidak's multiple comparisons tests. In TCRdb, the immuneACCESS table is reduced to in-frame sequences with V and J assigned. These tables do not hold every clone; where another copy was compared, an unresolved V gene accounts for under half, and the others remain unexplained. The DNA gave D and trimming, while V, J and clone size come from that table. This sample has 150,000 to 200,000 clones in its table, and almost 90% of those were observed once. More than 5.5% of the sample is in the top ten clones.

At the junction V is shortened by 7 bases and J by 8 bases, with 15 bases in between. Inclusive of the bounding cysteine and phenylalanine, the CDR3 is 13 residues long. Solely the CDR3 DNA is kept, with 39 bases framed from the first base. The sequencing here drew on peripheral blood, taken on day 0 of AZD1222 vaccination. This sequence uses TRBV12-3 or TRBV12-4 and TRBJ2-4; the best D guess is TRBD2, with 6 bases matching. The receptor comes from an adult in good health. The CDR3 region has the sequence CASKERARDIQYF. The nucleotide sequence is given as TGTGCCAGCAAGGAGCGGGCCCGGGACATTCAGTACTTC.